One sample yielded the 5 T cell receptor beta chains listed below, sequenced in a study of a mutant IDH1 vaccine in newly diagnosed glioma. Time point reported: week 23, last vaccination. Alongside topical imiquimod, each dose of vaccine comprised 300 ug of mutant IDH1 20-mer peptide. Data came from immunoSEQ multiplex PCR; TCRdb stores just in-frame clones and leaves some out. Of approximately 60,000 clones in the sample, roughly 77% are singletons; the top ten hold approximately 8.2%. These receptors' antigens are unknown. The sequences come from PBMCs, collected from a glioma patient whose treatment included an IDH1 peptide vaccine. These receptors were taken from a woman between 40 and 50 years old with glioma. Some clones in this sample may be carry-over from other donors' samples.

V usage is TRBV6-6 and J usage is TRBJ2-5, with D tentatively TRBD1 (6 bases). This CDR3 is built from 14 residues. Looked up from germline, CDR1 is MNHNY and CDR2 is SVGAGI (reference sequence). V lost 5 bases to trimming and J lost 4 bases, with 14 bases between them. The CDR3: CASSRQGKGETQYF. CDR3 sequence (DNA): TGTGCCAGCAGTCGGCAGGGGAAAGGAGAGACCCAGTACTTC.

This clone has just one count. CDR3 DNA: TGTGCCTGGAGTGTACTGATAAGGCCAGGGGGCACAGATACGCAGTATTTT. Translated, it gives CAWSVLIRPGGTDTQYF. The chain recombines TRBV30 with TRBJ2-3; a possible D gene is TRBD1 (6 bases). CDR1 and CDR2 (germline): GTSNPN, SVGIG (reference sequence). This CDR3 has 17 amino acids. V lost 0 bases to trimming and J lost 1 base, with 17 bases between them.

The gene calls are TRBV29-1 and TRBJ2-5; the match to TRBD1 covers 8 bases. The end of the DNA aligns better with TRBJ2-7, so the J call may be wrong. Germline V gene data show CDR1 as SQVTM and CDR2 as ANQGSEA. This CDR3 region has 14 residues. CDR3 bases: TGCAGCGTTGAATGGAGGGACAGGAGGTACGAGCAGTACTTC. Its protein product is CSVEWRDRRYEQYF.

The rearrangement uses TRBV10-2 and TRBJ1-1; D ambiguous. The CDR3 has 14 amino acids. V was trimmed by 6 bases and J by 0 bases, leaving 11 bases between them. Germline-derived CDR1 and CDR2 are WSHSY and SAAADI. The CDR3 here is CASSVGRLNTEAFF. CDR3 nucleotide sequence: TGCGCCAGCAGCGTCGGGCGGTTGAACACTGAAGCTTTCTTT.

This clone turned up a few times. The rearrangement uses TRBV6-1 and TRBJ1-1, with 8 nucleotides matching TRBD1. V lost 6 bases, J lost 3 bases, and 3 bases stayed unmatched. Germline V gene data show CDR1 as MNHNS and CDR2 as SASEGT. This CDR3 spans 13 amino acids. The CDR3: CASREQGDTEAFF. Written as DNA, the CDR3 is TGTGCCAGCAGAGAACAGGGGGACACTGAAGCTTTCTTT.